The 19 T cell receptor beta chains listed next were all sequenced from one sample in a study of spatial heterogeneity in lung cancer. TCRdb itself ran the 5' RACE reads through MiXCR, one entry per CDR3 protein. The data contain 26,000 or so distinct CDR3 sequences, 9.5% to 15% of them singletons. The time point denotes: sample taken at primary tumor resection. Unsorted tumor, nontumor lung tissue or cryopreserved PBMC supplied the whole RNA. The source was PBMCs, collected at surgery. The receptors originated from a female donor with early-stage non-small cell lung cancer.

This clonotype was seen a handful of times. The chain couples TRBV29-1 to TRBJ1-2; D not resolved. Germline CDR1 reads SQVTM; CDR2 reads ANQGSEA. The V gene lost 0 bases and the J gene lost 0 bases, with 5 bases spanning the gap. The CDR3 runs to 13 residues. The CDR3 loop reads CSVEEHPNYGYTF. CDR3 DNA: TGCAGCGTTGAAGAACACCCTAACTATGGCTACACCTTC.

This clonotype was counted ten times or more. This chain uses TRBV5-4 with TRBJ2-3; 9 bases line up with TRBD2. The ends lost 4 bases at V and 6 bases at J; junction bases unmatched: 12. The CDR3 has 16 residues. Germline lookup yields CDR1 SGHNT and CDR2 YYREEE (reference sequence). The CDR3 coding sequence is TGTGCCAGCAGCCCAAGGACTAGCGTCTCCGTGGATACGCAGTATTTT. Protein sequence: CASSPRTSVSVDTQYF. Drawing the rest from reference TRBV5-4 and TRBJ2-3, the complete variable domain is ETGVTQSPTHLIKTRGQQVTLRCSSQSGHNTVSWYQQALGQGPQFIFQYYREEENGRGNFPPRFSGLQFPNYSSELNVNALELDDSALYLCASSPRTSVSVDTQYFGPGTRLTVL.

This clonotype was seen ten or more times. The chain is built from TRBV28 and TRBJ2-5, with 7 bases matching TRBD1. With 5 bases clipped from V and 4 bases from J, the junction kept 10 bases outside the gene matches. This CDR3 spans 15 amino acids. Germline V gene sequence: CDR1 MDHEN, CDR2 SYDVKM. The CDR3 coding sequence is TGTGCCAGCAGTCAAATGACAGGGATTGTAGAGACCCAGTACTTC. Residues: CASSQMTGIVETQYF.

This clonotype showed up many times. The DNA is omitted, as the CDR3 cannot be located on it reliably, and the CDR3 follows TCRdb's listing. This chain connects TRBV7-5 to TRBJ2-1; TRBD1, the D gene given by the table, was not confirmed from the DNA. TRBV7-5 is a listed pseudogene. The CDR3 is 15 residues long, counting both termini. CDR3 amino acids: CISVPEAPQGNEQFF.

In its sample, this clonotype was seen many times. The chain couples TRBV2 to TRBJ2-2; no clear D gene. This CDR3 contains 15 residues. Trimming stripped 4 bases from V and 3 bases from J, with 12 bases between. Looked up from germline, CDR1 is SNHLY and CDR2 is FYNNEI. CDR3 amino acids: CASSGSGGHTGELFF. In DNA, the CDR3 is TGTGCCAGCAGTGGCTCGGGCGGCCACACCGGGGAGCTGTTTTTT. Together with reference TRBV2 and TRBJ2-2, the CDR3 gives the full variable domain: EPEVTQTPSHQVTQMGQEVILRCVPISNHLYFYWYRQILGQKVEFLVSFYNNEISEKSEIFDDQFSVERPDGSNFTLKIRSTKLEDSAMYFCASSGSGGHTGELFFGEGSRLTVL.

This rearrangement joins TRBV27 to TRBJ1-1, with D unclear. The CDR3 contains 16 residues. Germline V gives CDR1 MNHEY, CDR2 SMNVEV (reference sequence). V was shortened by 1 base and J by 1 base, with 13 bases between the two germline ends. CDR3 sequence reads: CASSLLSGRQNTEAFF. The DNA of the CDR3 is TGTGCCAGCAGTTTATTGTCCGGGCGGCAGAACACTGAAGCTTTCTTT.

This clonotype has a count of ten or more. The genes are TRBV27 and TRBJ2-1; weak D call: TRBD2 (6 bases). This CDR3 contains 17 residues. The germline CDR1 and CDR2 sequences are MNHEY and SMNVEV (reference sequence). Trimming took off 0 bases at V and 3 bases at J, with 15 bases between the two ends. The CDR3 coding sequence is TGTGCCAGCAGTTTATCGCGTGGCGGGGAGGTCTACAATGAGCAGTTCTTC. It yields the protein CASSLSRGGEVYNEQFF.

The chain uses TRBV29-1 and TRBJ2-7; the match to TRBD1 covers 8 bases. Germline V lookup: CDR1 SQVTM, CDR2 ANQGSEA. Trimming at V came to 6 bases and at J to 5 bases, leaving 9 bases not matched to a gene. CDR3 length: 13 residues. The chain's CDR3 is CSVLWTGSDEQYF. The CDR3 coding sequence is TGCAGCGTCCTCTGGACAGGGAGTGACGAGCAGTACTTC.

This clonotype came up a few times. This rearrangement joins TRBV12-3 or TRBV12-4 to TRBJ1-3; 9 nucleotides line up with TRBD1. The CDR3 has 13 residues. The ends lost 10 bases at V and 3 bases at J; junction bases unmatched: 4. CDR3 sequence (DNA): TGTGCCACGCGGGACAGGGTTGGAAACACCATATATTTT. As protein: CATRDRVGNTIYF.

This clonotype was found many times. The conserved phenylalanine or tryptophan normally closing the CDR3 is absent here, so this likely arose from a read error. The chain employs TRBV15 and TRBJ1-6; a possible D gene is TRBD1 (6 bases). The CDR3 loop spans 19 amino acids. From germline, CDR1 is LNHNV and CDR2 YYDKDF (reference sequence). The V and J ends lost 0 bases and 7 bases respectively, with 22 bases between them. CDR3 in amino acids: CATSRDLLSPGHQNSPLHL. Written as DNA, the CDR3 is TGTGCCACCAGCAGAGACCTACTTTCCCCGGGACACCAGAATTCACCCCTCCACCTT.

This clonotype came up many times. The genes are TRBV10-3 and TRBJ1-6; D is possibly TRBD1 (5 bases). CDR1 and CDR2 (germline): ENHRY, SYGVKD. The CDR3 sequence is 15 residues long. With 8 bases removed from V and 6 bases from J, the gap between germline ends came to 17 bases. As DNA, the CDR3 is TGTGCCATCGCTCCCCAGGGACTATCTAATTCACCCCTCCACTTT. Its protein product is CAIAPQGLSNSPLHF.

The V call is TRBV7-3, the J call TRBJ2-1, with 8 bases that match TRBD1. Germline values: CDR1 SGHTA, CDR2 FQGTGA. V was pared by 4 bases and J by 6 bases, with 8 bases of the junction left unmatched. CDR3 length: 15 residues. CDR3 sequence: CASSSGTGLSNEQFF. In DNA form, the CDR3 reads TGTGCCAGCAGCTCCGGGACAGGTTTGAGCAATGAGCAGTTCTTC. Looking up the rest from reference TRBV7-3 and TRBJ2-1 gives the full variable domain: GAGVSQTPSNKVTEKGKYVELRCDPISGHTALYWYRQSLGQGPEFLIYFQGTGAADDSGLPNDRFFAVRPEGSVSTLKIQRTERGDSAVYLCASSSGTGLSNEQFFGPGTRLTVL.

The chain recombines TRBV27 with TRBJ2-7; the match to TRBD2 covers 7 bases. Germline V gene data show CDR1 as MNHEY and CDR2 as SMNVEV (reference sequence). The CDR3 length is 13 residues. V lost 7 bases to trimming and J lost 4 bases; unmatched junction nucleotides: 7. Written as DNA, the CDR3 is TGTGCCAGCACCTCCACGGGGGGATACGAGCAGTACTTC. As protein: CASTSTGGYEQYF.

This clonotype was seen ten or more times. This chain uses TRBV20-1 with TRBJ2-7; no clear D. Trimming cost V 4 bases and J 0 bases, with 13 bases left between them. From germline, CDR1 is DFQATT and CDR2 SNEGSKA (reference sequence). The length of the CDR3 is 14 residues. The CDR3 loop is CSATVTLSSYEQYF. The CDR3 DNA follows: TGCAGTGCTACGGTGACTTTGAGCTCCTACGAGCAGTACTTC.

This clonotype was seen only a few times. The chain has TRBV20-1 and TRBJ2-5, with D perhaps being TRBD1 or TRBD2 (5 bases each). The CDR3 is made up of 18 amino acids. V was cut by 0 bases and J by 5 bases, with 25 bases left in between. Germline loops: CDR1 DFQATT, CDR2 SNEGSKA (reference sequence). The CDR3 loop is CSARDLFGTQGGVETQYF. For the CDR3, the DNA is TGCAGTGCTAGAGATCTTTTTGGGACCCAAGGAGGAGTCGAGACCCAGTACTTC.

This clonotype was observed a few times. A much larger clonotype is one base distant, so this may be a read error. The gene calls are TRBV6-2 or TRBV6-3 and TRBJ1-5, with TRBD1 matching over 10 bases. The CDR3 length is 15 residues. The junction had 13 bases not matched to a gene; V was cut back by 6 bases and J by 11 bases. Germline CDR1 reads MNHEY; CDR2 reads SVGEGT. CDR3 amino acids: CASRSGTGASEAQHF. The CDR3, as DNA: TGTGCCAGCAGGTCCGGGACAGGGGCCTCAGAGGCCCAGCATTTT.

Many counts were recorded for this clonotype. The CDR3 loop reads CASSPGLAGYQETQYF. The CDR3 bases are TGTGCCAGCAGTCCCGGACTAGCGGGATACCAAGAGACCCAGTACTTC. This chain links TRBV6-6 with TRBJ2-5, with 12 bases aligning to TRBD2. Germline V gives CDR1 MNHNY, CDR2 SVGAGI (reference sequence). The CDR3 runs to 16 residues. Germline trimming cut 5 bases from V and 0 bases from J; bases unmatched to any gene: 4.

This clonotype was found many times. This rearrangement joins TRBV21-1 to TRBJ2-3; the tabulated D call, TRBD2, remains unverified against the DNA. TRBV21-1 is noted as a pseudogene. This CDR3 region has 17 residues. The CDR3: CANLPSSGLAGRYTQYF. CDR3 nucleotide sequence: TGTGCCAACCTCCCCAGTTCGGGACTAGCGGGAAGGTATACGCAGTATTTT.

The gene calls are TRBV6-6 and TRBJ2-5; 9 bases line up with TRBD2. The CDR3 has 17 amino acids. Germline CDR1 reads MNHNY; CDR2 reads SVGAGI (reference sequence). J gave up 4 bases and V 2 bases, and 11 bases lay outside the gene matches. The chain's CDR3 is CASSYPQMREGAETQYF. CDR3 nucleotide sequence: TGTGCCAGCAGTTACCCCCAGATGCGGGAGGGCGCAGAGACCCAGTACTTC.